Included here is one T cell receptor beta chain sequence, with context. What it recognizes is unknown. This sample stems from a study of cytomegalovirus exposure and HLA in healthy donors. With 60 Vbeta and 13 Jbeta primers, the PCR was carried out. The method was immunoSEQ multiplex PCR; TCRdb's version includes in-frame clones alone and lacks a portion of them. The table lists around 87,000 clones, 76% of them singletons. Findings and caveats of the study: Cytomegalovirus association was listed for 170 or so TCR beta chains. A reported reduction in N-insertions relative to the roughly 670-donor mean was seen in an Asian-associated ancestry cluster in a later analysis. In a later analysis, TCR beta V- and J-gene trimming showed a link to a missense DCLRE1C variant.

This CDR3 has 13 residues. V shed 7 bases and J shed 1 base, with 9 bases lying between them. Germline V CDR1 and CDR2: MNHEY, SVGAGI. The source material was PBMCs. This receptor was identified in a man aged 35-49 years in good health and CMV-seronegative. The J gene is TRBJ2-3, the V gene TRBV6-5; a weak D match, TRBD1 (5 bases). The CDR3 DNA reads as TGTGCCAGCAAGACAGCAGGCACAGATACGCAGTATTTT. It is translated as CASKTAGTDTQYF.